This TCR beta chain came from a study of blood T cell repertoires in COVID-19. Measured with immunoSEQ multiplex PCR; TCRdb has only the in-frame clones, and not every one. Of 130,000 to 150,000 clones detected, under 85% appear once; the ten largest clones hold 8% to 10%. This CDR3 is built from 15 residues. V was shortened by 5 bases and J by 7 bases, with 17 bases between the two germline ends. The germline V gene has CDR1 SEHNR and CDR2 FQNEAQ (reference sequence). The V gene is TRBV7-9, the J gene TRBJ1-4; D is possibly TRBD1 (6 bases). Sequencing was carried out using peripheral blood. This TCR came from a woman of 80 years or more in a cohort sampled during active or convalescent COVID-19. This CDR3 reads CASSPPMRGSEKLFF. The DNA of the CDR3 is TGTGCCAGCAGCCCTCCAATGAGGGGGTCTGAAAAACTGTTTTTT. Supplemented by reference TRBV7-9 and TRBJ1-4, the full variable domain reads DTGVSQNPRHKITKRGQNVTFRCDPISEHNRLYWYRQTLGQGPEFLTYFQNEAQLEKSRLLSDRFSAERPKGSFSTLEIQRTEQGDSAMYLCASSPPMRGSEKLFFGSGTQLSVL.